A selection of T cell receptor beta chains follows, all from one sample in a study of cytomegalovirus exposure and HLA in healthy donors. Sequenced by immunoSEQ multiplex PCR; TCRdb stores in-frame clones only, minus some. The sample lists 50,000 to 70,000 clones; approximately 80% were seen once. The sequenced sample was PBMCs. The receptors originated from a male donor in good health and CMV-seronegative. CDR3s include the opening cysteine and the closing phenylalanine or tryptophan. The D gene is left open where the match is weak. Only part of the rows carry a size: once, few, many, or a class if the clone is expanded.

j_call v_call clone_size d_call cdr3_aa cdr3_nt
TRBJ1-1 TRBV6-6 NA TRBD1 CATRTGNTEAFF TGTGCCACCAGGACAGGGAACACTGAAGCTTTCTTT
TRBJ2-5 TRBV5-6 NA TRBD2 CASSLGLAGKETQYF TGTGCCAGCAGCTTGGGGCTAGCGGGGAAAGAGACCCAGTACTTC
TRBJ2-5 TRBV7-2 NA NA CASSLGGRETQYF TGTGCCAGCAGCTTAGGGGGCCGGGAGACCCAGTACTTC
TRBJ1-2 TRBV6-1 NA TRBD1 CASSKDRDGNGYTF TGTGCCAGCAGCAAGGACAGGGACGGGAATGGCTACACCTTC
TRBJ2-1 TRBV11-1 NA TRBD2 CASSAETSGGEQFF TGTGCCAGCAGCGCCGAGACTAGCGGGGGGGAGCAGTTCTTC
TRBJ2-1 TRBV9 NA TRBD2 CASSSLGGAYNEQFF TGTGCCAGCAGCTCCCTTGGGGGGGCCTACAATGAGCAGTTCTTC
TRBJ1-1 TRBV5-4 NA TRBD1 CASSLGDRGGMNTEAFF TGTGCCAGCAGCTTGGGGGACAGGGGGGGTATGAACACTGAAGCTTTCTTT
TRBJ1-2 TRBV30 NA NA CAPLAGLGNYGYTF TGTGCCCCTCTAGCGGGGCTGGGTAACTATGGCTACACCTTC
TRBJ2-5 TRBV2 NA TRBD2 CASRGVAGGSQETQYF TGTGCCAGCAGGGGAGTAGCGGGGGGGTCGCAAGAGACCCAGTACTTC
TRBJ2-1 TRBV5-4 few TRBD2 CASSRGLAGGTEQFF TGTGCCAGCAGCCGGGGACTAGCGGGGGGGACTGAGCAGTTCTTC
TRBJ2-1 TRBV4-3 NA TRBD1 CASSQETGVLNEQFF TGCGCCAGCAGCCAAGAGACAGGGGTTTTAAATGAGCAGTTCTTC
TRBJ1-2 TRBV19 once NA CASSTTIYRAAGYTF TGTGCCAGTAGCACCACAATCTACAGGGCAGCAGGCTACACCTTC
TRBJ2-7 TRBV2 NA TRBD1 CASSDRQGIYEQYF TGTGCCAGCAGTGATCGACAGGGTATCTACGAGCAGTACTTC
TRBJ2-3 TRBV14 NA NA CASSQDRADTQYF TGTGCCAGCAGCCAAGATCGCGCAGATACGCAGTATTTT
TRBJ2-2 TRBV6-5 NA NA CASSTYRAGELFF TGTGCCAGCAGTACCTACAGGGCCGGGGAGCTGTTTTTT
TRBJ2-1 TRBV7-2 NA TRBD2 CASSLYGDYSYNEQFF TGTGCCAGCAGCTTATATGGGGACTACTCCTACAATGAGCAGTTCTTC
TRBJ2-7 TRBV7-6 NA TRBD2 CASSLGGGEVEQYF TGTGCCAGCAGCTTAGGGGGAGGGGAGGTCGAGCAGTACTTC
TRBJ2-7 TRBV5-4 NA NA CASSLDLTGNRYF TGTGCCAGCAGCTTGGATCTTACGGGTAACCGGTACTTC
TRBJ1-3 TRBV10-3 NA NA CAITAASGAGNTIYF TGTGCCATCACCGCCGCATCAGGGGCTGGAAACACCATATATTTT
TRBJ1-2 TRBV7-2 few TRBD1 CASSLTGGDGYTF TGTGCCAGCAGCTTGACAGGGGGGGATGGCTACACCTTC
TRBJ2-7 TRBV5-5 NA TRBD2 CASSLEWSAGEQYF TGTGCCAGCAGCTTGGAATGGTCAGCGGGGGAGCAGTACTTC
TRBJ2-3 TRBV7-9 few NA CASSLEPGYTDTQYF TGTGCCAGCAGCTTAGAGCCAGGGTACACAGATACGCAGTATTTT
TRBJ2-5 TRBV29-1 NA NA CSAGGHQETQYF TGCAGCGCCGGGGGACACCAAGAGACCCAGTACTTC
TRBJ1-6 TRBV7-9 NA NA CASSLALGGNNSPLHF TGTGCCAGCAGCTTAGCGTTGGGGGGAAATAATTCACCCCTCCACTTT
TRBJ2-1 TRBV6-6 NA NA CASSYRGSSYNEQFF TGTGCCAGCAGTTACAGAGGGAGCTCCTACAATGAGCAGTTCTTC
TRBJ1-2 TRBV19 NA NA CASSRARTQGNGYTF TGTGCCAGTAGTAGAGCCCGGACCCAGGGCAACGGCTACACCTTC
TRBJ2-7 TRBV25-1 NA NA CASSERLYEQYF TGTGCCAGCAGTGAGAGACTTTACGAGCAGTACTTC
TRBJ2-5 TRBV4-3 NA NA CASSQEAGAYQETQYF TGCGCCAGCAGCCAAGAAGCAGGGGCCTACCAAGAGACCCAGTACTTC
TRBJ1-6 TRBV10-3 NA NA CAISAQATNSPLHF TGTGCCATCAGTGCCCAGGCCACGAATTCACCCCTCCACTTT
TRBJ1-1 TRBV14 NA NA CASSQGGTEAFF TGTGCCAGCAGCCAGGGAGGCACTGAAGCTTTCTTT
TRBJ1-1 TRBV5-5 NA TRBD1 CASSFQGGNTEAFF TGTGCCAGCAGCTTCCAGGGGGGGAACACTGAAGCTTTCTTT
TRBJ1-1 TRBV29-1 NA NA CSVLTAEAFF TGCAGCGTTTTGACAGCCGAAGCTTTCTTT
TRBJ2-7 TRBV5-1 NA TRBD1 CASSQGQGAYEQYF TGCGCCAGCAGCCAGGGACAGGGGGCCTACGAGCAGTACTTC
TRBJ2-5 TRBV29-1 NA TRBD2 CSARSGGGTQYF TGCAGCGCCCGCAGCGGGGGAGGGACCCAGTACTTC
TRBJ1-2 TRBV10-3 NA NA CAISVGEGYTF TGTGCCATCAGTGTGGGCGAGGGCTACACCTTC
TRBJ2-1 TRBV5-1 NA NA CASSREASSYNEQFF TGCGCCAGCAGCCGAGAGGCCAGCTCCTACAATGAGCAGTTCTTC
TRBJ2-1 TRBV4-2 NA TRBD2 CASSLQAGGSYNEQFF TGTGCCAGCAGCCTCCAAGCGGGGGGGTCCTACAATGAGCAGTTCTTC
TRBJ2-7 TRBV6-5 NA NA CASNPALGGSYEQYF TGTGCCAGCAACCCCGCATTAGGGGGCTCCTACGAGCAGTACTTC
TRBJ1-2 TRBV2 NA NA CASSESGWETYGYTF TGTGCCAGCAGTGAGTCGGGATGGGAGACCTATGGCTACACCTTC
TRBJ2-7 TRBV11-2 NA NA CASTLGQALYEQYF TGTGCCAGCACCCTGGGGCAGGCATTATACGAGCAGTACTTC
TRBJ1-2 TRBV28 NA NA CASSLSQDGYTF TGTGCCAGCAGTTTGAGCCAGGATGGCTACACCTTC
TRBJ1-5 TRBV5-8 NA NA CASSPKGDSYQPQHF TGTGCCAGCAGCCCCAAGGGGGATAGCTATCAGCCCCAGCATTTT
TRBJ2-5 TRBV14 few NA CASSQAVQTQYF TGTGCCAGCAGCCAAGCTGTCCAGACCCAGTACTTC
TRBJ1-2 TRBV7-2 once TRBD1 CASSYGTGGYTF TGTGCCAGCAGCTACGGGACAGGTGGCTACACCTTC
TRBJ1-2 TRBV7-2 NA NA CASTVTPSRGEHYGYTF TGTGCCAGCACTGTCACCCCCTCCCGGGGGGAGCACTATGGCTACACCTTC
TRBJ2-7 TRBV19 NA TRBD1 CASSPRTGGIYEQYF TGTGCCAGTAGTCCTCGGACAGGGGGGATCTACGAGCAGTACTTC
TRBJ2-1 TRBV7-2 NA TRBD1 CASSPYGTGGYNEQFF TGTGCCAGCAGCCCATACGGGACAGGGGGGTACAATGAGCAGTTCTTC
TRBJ1-5 TRBV23-1 NA TRBD1 CASSQRTGRYSNQPQHF TGCGCCAGCAGTCAAAGGACAGGAAGATATAGCAATCAGCCCCAGCATTTT
TRBJ1-6 TRBV7-2 NA NA CASTETGILNSPLHF TGTGCCAGCACTGAGACAGGAATACTTAATTCACCCCTCCACTTT
TRBJ1-1 TRBV5-1 NA NA CASSLAQDTEAFF TGCGCCAGCAGCTTGGCCCAGGACACTGAAGCTTTCTTT
TRBJ2-2 TRBV19 NA NA CASSIGGPGELFF TGTGCCAGTAGTATAGGGGGGCCCGGGGAGCTGTTTTTT